A selection of T cell receptor beta chains follows, all from one sample in a study of cytomegalovirus exposure and HLA in healthy donors. Data came from immunoSEQ multiplex PCR; TCRdb stores just in-frame clones and leaves some out. The data hold approximately 220,000 clones, with around 75% observed a single time. Source material: PBMCs. The receptors come from a young woman in good health and CMV-seronegative. Both conserved end residues are trimmed from each CDR3.

V gene: TRBV30
J gene: TRBJ2-1
CDR3 protein: AWSRTSGGYEQF

V gene: TRBV10-3
J gene: TRBJ1-5
CDR3 protein: AISRDRNSNQPQH

V gene: TRBV6-5
J gene: TRBJ2-7
CDR3 protein: ASRPAGRGLYEQY

V gene: TRBV10-2
J gene: TRBJ2-7
CDR3 protein: ASSVRGLSSYEQY

V gene: TRBV6-1
J gene: TRBJ1-2
CDR3 protein: ASSEIWSGGYT

V gene: TRBV2
J gene: TRBJ2-3
CDR3 protein: ASSGGHLITDTQY

V gene: TRBV4-1
J gene: TRBJ2-3
CDR3 protein: ASSQGAGAFGTDTQY

V gene: TRBV5-4
J gene: TRBJ1-2
CDR3 protein: ASSSDRGLISYT

V gene: TRBV6-5
J gene: TRBJ2-1
CDR3 protein: ASSYSVDGNEQF

V gene: TRBV5-1
J gene: TRBJ2-3
CDR3 protein: ASSLAPSGREDTQY

V gene: TRBV18
J gene: TRBJ1-4
CDR3 protein: ASSPPDRSNEKLF

V gene: TRBV11-3
J gene: TRBJ2-5
CDR3 protein: ASSSRDPSGETQY

V gene: TRBV6-1
J gene: TRBJ2-7
CDR3 protein: ASRSGPAYEQY

V gene: TRBV6-5
J gene: TRBJ1-1
CDR3 protein: ASSVQFNTEAF

V gene: TRBV7-9
J gene: TRBJ1-1
CDR3 protein: ASSSNRGQNTEAF

V gene: TRBV29-1
J gene: TRBJ2-1
CDR3 protein: SVEYPAGVFDEQF

V gene: TRBV19
J gene: TRBJ2-7
CDR3 protein: ASSTTGAYEQY

V gene: TRBV29-1
J gene: TRBJ2-2
CDR3 protein: SVRGHADTGELF

V gene: TRBV2
J gene: TRBJ1-5
CDR3 protein: ASSVAENLYNQPQH

V gene: TRBV7-9
J gene: TRBJ2-1
CDR3 protein: ASSFGLAGAPGRQREQF

V gene: TRBV14
J gene: TRBJ2-1
CDR3 protein: ASSLGLAAAEQF

V gene: TRBV4-1
J gene: TRBJ1-1
CDR3 protein: ASSHPWTGREAF

V gene: TRBV11-2
J gene: TRBJ2-5
CDR3 protein: ASSTRTSGGSETQY

V gene: TRBV25-1
J gene: TRBJ1-5
CDR3 protein: ASSEQGNQPQH

V gene: TRBV30
J gene: TRBJ1-3
CDR3 protein: AWSSRNRASGNTIY

V gene: TRBV9
J gene: TRBJ1-2
CDR3 protein: ASSAAGHGYT

V gene: TRBV6-6
J gene: TRBJ1-4
CDR3 protein: ASSYLGATNEKLF

V gene: TRBV27
J gene: TRBJ1-1
CDR3 protein: ASSSGRGTEAF

V gene: TRBV30
J gene: TRBJ1-6
CDR3 protein: AWSLPSSPLH